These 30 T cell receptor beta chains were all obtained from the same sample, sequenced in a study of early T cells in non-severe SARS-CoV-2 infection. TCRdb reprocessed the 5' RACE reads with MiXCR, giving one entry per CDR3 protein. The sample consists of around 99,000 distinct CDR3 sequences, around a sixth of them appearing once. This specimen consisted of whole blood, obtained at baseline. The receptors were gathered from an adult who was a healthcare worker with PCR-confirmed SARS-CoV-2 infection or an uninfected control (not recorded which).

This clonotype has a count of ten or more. The chain's CDR3 is CASSVDSGTKPYEQYF. CDR3 DNA sequence: TGTGCCAGCAGCGTAGATAGCGGGACTAAACCCTACGAGCAGTACTTC. V gene TRBV9 combines with J gene TRBJ2-7, with 8 bases identical to TRBD2. The CDR3 runs 16 residues. Germline V gives CDR1 SGDLS, CDR2 YYNGEE. The ends lost 0 bases at V and 2 bases at J; junction bases unmatched: 7.

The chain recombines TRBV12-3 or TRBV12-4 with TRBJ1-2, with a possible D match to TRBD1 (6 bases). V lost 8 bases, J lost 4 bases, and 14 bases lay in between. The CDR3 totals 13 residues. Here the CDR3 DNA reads TGTGCCAGCTCTCGGGGGCCAGCCTATGGCTACACCTTC. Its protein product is CASSRGPAYGYTF.

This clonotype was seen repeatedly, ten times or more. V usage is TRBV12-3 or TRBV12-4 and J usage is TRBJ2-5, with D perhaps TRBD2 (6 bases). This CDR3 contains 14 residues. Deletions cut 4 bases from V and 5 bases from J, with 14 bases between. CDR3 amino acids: CASSSTTSPETQYF. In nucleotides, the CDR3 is TGTGCCAGCAGTTCAACTACTAGCCCGGAGACCCAGTACTTC.

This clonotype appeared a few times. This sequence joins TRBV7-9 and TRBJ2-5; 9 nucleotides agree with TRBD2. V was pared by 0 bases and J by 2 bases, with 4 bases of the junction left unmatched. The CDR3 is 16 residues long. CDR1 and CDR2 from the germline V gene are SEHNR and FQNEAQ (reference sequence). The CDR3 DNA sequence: TGTGCCAGCAGCTTAGCTAGCGGGAGTTCGCAAGAGACCCAGTACTTC. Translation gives CASSLASGSSQETQYF.

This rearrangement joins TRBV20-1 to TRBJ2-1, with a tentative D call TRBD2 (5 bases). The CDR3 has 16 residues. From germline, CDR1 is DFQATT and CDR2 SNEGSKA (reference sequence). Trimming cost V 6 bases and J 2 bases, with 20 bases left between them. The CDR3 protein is CSATGPGGRPYNEQFF. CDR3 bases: TGCAGTGCAACTGGCCCCGGCGGGCGGCCCTACAATGAGCAGTTCTTC.

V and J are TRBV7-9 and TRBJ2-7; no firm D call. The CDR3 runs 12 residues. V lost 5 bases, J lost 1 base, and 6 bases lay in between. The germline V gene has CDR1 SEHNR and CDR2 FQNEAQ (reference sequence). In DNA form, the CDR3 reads TGTGCCAGCAGCCTAAATTCCTACGAGCAGTACTTC. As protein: CASSLNSYEQYF.

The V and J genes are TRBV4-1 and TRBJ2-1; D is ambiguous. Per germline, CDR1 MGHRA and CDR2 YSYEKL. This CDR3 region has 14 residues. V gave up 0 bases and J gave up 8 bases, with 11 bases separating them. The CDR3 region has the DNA TGCGCCAGCAGCCAAGAAGACGCCCGAGATGAGCAGTTCTTC. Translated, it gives CASSQEDARDEQFF.

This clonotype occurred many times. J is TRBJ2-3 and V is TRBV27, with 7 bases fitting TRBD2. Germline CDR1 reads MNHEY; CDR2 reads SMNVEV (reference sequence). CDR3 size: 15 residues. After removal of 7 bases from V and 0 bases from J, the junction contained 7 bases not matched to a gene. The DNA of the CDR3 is TGTGCCAGCAAATTGAGCGGGACCAGCACAGATACGCAGTATTTT. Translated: CASKLSGTSTDTQYF.

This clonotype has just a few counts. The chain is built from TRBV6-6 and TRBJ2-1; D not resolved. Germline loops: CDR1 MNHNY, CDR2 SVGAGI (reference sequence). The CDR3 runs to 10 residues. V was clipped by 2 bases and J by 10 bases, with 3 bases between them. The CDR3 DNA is TGTGCCAGCAGTTACCGGGAGCAGTTCTTC. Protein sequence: CASSYREQFF.

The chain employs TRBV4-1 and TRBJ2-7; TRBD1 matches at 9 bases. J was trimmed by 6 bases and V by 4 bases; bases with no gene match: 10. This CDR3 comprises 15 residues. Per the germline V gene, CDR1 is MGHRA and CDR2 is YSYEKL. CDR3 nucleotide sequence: TGCGCCAGCAGCCGAGACCCGGGACAGGGACGCGAGCAGTACTTC. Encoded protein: CASSRDPGQGREQYF.

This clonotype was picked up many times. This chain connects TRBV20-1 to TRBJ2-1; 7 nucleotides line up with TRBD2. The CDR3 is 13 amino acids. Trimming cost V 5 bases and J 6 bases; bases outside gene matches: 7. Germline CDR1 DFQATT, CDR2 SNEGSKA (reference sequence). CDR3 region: CSAEIGLGNEQFF. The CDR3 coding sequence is TGCAGTGCTGAGATAGGACTAGGCAATGAGCAGTTCTTC.

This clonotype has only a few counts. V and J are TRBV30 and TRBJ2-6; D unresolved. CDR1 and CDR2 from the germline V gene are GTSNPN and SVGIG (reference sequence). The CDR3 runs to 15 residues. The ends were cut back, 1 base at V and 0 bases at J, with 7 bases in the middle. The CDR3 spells CAWSAVRSGANVLTF. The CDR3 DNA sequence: TGTGCCTGGAGTGCAGTCCGCTCTGGGGCCAACGTCCTGACTTTC.

The chain's CDR3 is CASRRGIAGGEHEQYF. In nucleotides, the CDR3 is TGTGCCAGTAGAAGGGGTATAGCGGGAGGAGAGCACGAGCAGTACTTC. The chain carries TRBV19 and TRBJ2-7, with TRBD2 matching 10 bases. The CDR3 totals 16 residues. V lost 6 bases and J lost 5; bases outside the gene matches: 13. Per the germline V gene, CDR1 is LNHDA and CDR2 is SQIVND (reference sequence).

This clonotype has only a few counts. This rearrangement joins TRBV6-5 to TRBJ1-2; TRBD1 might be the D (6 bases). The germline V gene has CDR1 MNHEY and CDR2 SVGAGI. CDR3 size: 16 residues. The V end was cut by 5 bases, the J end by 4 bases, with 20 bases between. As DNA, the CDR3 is TGTGCCAGCAGTACGCGTTCCGGAGGACAGCCCTATGGCTACACCTTC. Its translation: CASSTRSGGQPYGYTF.

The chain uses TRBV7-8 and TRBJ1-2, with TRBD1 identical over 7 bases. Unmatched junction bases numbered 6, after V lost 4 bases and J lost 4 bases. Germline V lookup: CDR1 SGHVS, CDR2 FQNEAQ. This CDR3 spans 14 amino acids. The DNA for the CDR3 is TGTGCCAGCAGCTACGACAGGGAGGCCTATGGCTACACCTTC. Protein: CASSYDREAYGYTF.

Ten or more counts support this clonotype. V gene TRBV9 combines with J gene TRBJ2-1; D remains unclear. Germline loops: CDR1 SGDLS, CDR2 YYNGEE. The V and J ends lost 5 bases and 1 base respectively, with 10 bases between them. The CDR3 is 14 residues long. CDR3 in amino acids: CASSIGPSYNEQFF. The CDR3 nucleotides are TGTGCCAGCAGTATAGGACCATCCTACAATGAGCAGTTCTTC.

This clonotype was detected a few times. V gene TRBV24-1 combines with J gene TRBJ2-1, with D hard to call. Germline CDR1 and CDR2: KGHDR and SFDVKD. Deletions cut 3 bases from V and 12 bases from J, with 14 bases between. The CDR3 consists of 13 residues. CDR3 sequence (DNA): TGTGCCACCAGTGATGAGTTCAGAGATGGGCAGTTCTTC. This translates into CATSDEFRDGQFF.

The DNA of the CDR3 is TGTGCCTGGAGAGGATCCGGGACACACACCGGGGAGCTGTTTTTT. Protein product: CAWRGSGTHTGELFF. This sequence joins TRBV30 and TRBJ2-2; weak D call: TRBD1 (6 bases). The germline V gene encodes CDR1 GTSNPN and CDR2 SVGIG (reference sequence). The germline V and J ends were trimmed by 3 bases and 3 bases, with 14 bases remaining between them. The CDR3 length is 15 residues.

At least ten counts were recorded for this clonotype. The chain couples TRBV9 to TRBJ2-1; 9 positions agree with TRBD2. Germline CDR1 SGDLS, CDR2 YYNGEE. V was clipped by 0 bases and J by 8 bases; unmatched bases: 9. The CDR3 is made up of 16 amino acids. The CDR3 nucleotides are TGTGCCAGCAGCGTAGACGGCGGGAGGGCCGGGGATGAGCAGTTCTTC. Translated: CASSVDGGRAGDEQFF.

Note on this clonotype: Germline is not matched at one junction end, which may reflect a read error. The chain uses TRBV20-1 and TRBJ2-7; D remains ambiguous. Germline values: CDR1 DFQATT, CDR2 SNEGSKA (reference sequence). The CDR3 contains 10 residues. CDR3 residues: CSAGDYEQYF. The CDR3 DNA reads TGCAGTGCTGGAGACTACGAGCAGTACTTC.

This chain's CDR3 is CASSLAGLAGFREQFF. As DNA, the CDR3 is TGTGCCAGCAGCTTAGCGGGACTAGCGGGATTTCGTGAGCAGTTCTTC. The chain is built from TRBV7-2 and TRBJ2-1, with 13 bases identical to TRBD2. Germline-derived CDR1 and CDR2 are SGHTA and FQGNSA. There are 16 residues in the CDR3. Trimming at V came to 0 bases and at J to 9 bases, leaving 5 bases not matched to a gene.

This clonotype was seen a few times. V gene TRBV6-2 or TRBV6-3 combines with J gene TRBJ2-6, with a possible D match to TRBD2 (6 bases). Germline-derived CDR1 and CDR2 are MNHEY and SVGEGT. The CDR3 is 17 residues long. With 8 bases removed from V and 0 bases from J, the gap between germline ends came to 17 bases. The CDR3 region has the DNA TGTGCCAGCGGGGGGTACCCTTTTATCTCTGGGGCCAACGTCCTGACTTTC. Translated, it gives CASGGYPFISGANVLTF.

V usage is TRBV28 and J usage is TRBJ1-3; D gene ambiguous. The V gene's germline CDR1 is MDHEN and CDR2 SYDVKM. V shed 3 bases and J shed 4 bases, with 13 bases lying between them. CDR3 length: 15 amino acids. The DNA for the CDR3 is TGTGCCAGCAGTTTTCGAGGGAGTCCAGGAAACACCATATATTTT. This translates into CASSFRGSPGNTIYF.

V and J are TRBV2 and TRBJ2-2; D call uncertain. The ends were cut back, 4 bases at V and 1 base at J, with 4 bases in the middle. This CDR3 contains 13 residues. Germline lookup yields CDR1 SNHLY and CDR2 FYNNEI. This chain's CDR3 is CASSGENTGELFF. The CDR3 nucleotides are TGTGCCAGCAGTGGGGAGAACACCGGGGAGCTGTTTTTT.

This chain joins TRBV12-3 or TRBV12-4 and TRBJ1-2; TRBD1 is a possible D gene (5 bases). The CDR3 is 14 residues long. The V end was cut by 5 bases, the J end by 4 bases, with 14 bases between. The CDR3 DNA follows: TGTGCCAGCAGTCCCGGGGGTACCATCTATGGCTACACCTTC. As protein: CASSPGGTIYGYTF.

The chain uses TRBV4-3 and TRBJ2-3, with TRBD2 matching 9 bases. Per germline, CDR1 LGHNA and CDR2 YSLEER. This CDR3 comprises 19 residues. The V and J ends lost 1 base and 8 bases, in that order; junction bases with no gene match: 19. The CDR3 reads CASSQAFSMALAGSGTQYF. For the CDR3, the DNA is TGCGCCAGCAGCCAAGCGTTTAGTATGGCTCTAGCGGGGAGCGGTACGCAGTATTTT.

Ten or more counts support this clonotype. The CDR3 protein is CASSRIAGFATEQFF. The CDR3 DNA is TGTGCCAGCAGCCGAATAGCGGGATTTGCCACTGAGCAGTTCTTC. The rearrangement joins TRBV7-9 to TRBJ2-1, with 8 positions matching TRBD2. The CDR3 has 15 amino acids. The J segment lost 9 bases and the V segment lost 5 bases, leaving 12 bases of the junction unmatched. Looked up from germline, CDR1 is SEHNR and CDR2 is FQNEAQ (reference sequence).

CDR3 DNA: TGTGCCAGCAGTTACCAAAAGACGGGGACCCCCCTCCACTTT. This encodes CASSYQKTGTPLHF. The chain is built from TRBV6-5 and TRBJ1-6, with D possibly matching TRBD1 (5 bases). The CDR3 consists of 14 residues. V gave up 2 bases and J gave up 13 bases, with 15 bases separating them. Germline loops: CDR1 MNHEY, CDR2 SVGAGI.

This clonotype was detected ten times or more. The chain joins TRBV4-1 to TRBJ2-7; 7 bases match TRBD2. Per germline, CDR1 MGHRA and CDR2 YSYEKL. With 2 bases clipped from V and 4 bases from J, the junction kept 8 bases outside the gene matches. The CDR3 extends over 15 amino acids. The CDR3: CASSQKPGGFYEQYF. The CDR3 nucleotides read TGCGCCAGCAGCCAAAAACCGGGAGGATTTTACGAGCAGTACTTC.

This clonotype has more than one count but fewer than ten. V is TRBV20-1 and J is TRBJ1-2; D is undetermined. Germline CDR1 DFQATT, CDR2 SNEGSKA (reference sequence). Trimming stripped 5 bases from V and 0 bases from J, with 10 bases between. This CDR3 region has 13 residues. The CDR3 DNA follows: TGCAGTGCTCCAGGCGAAGCTAACTATGGCTACACCTTC. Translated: CSAPGEANYGYTF.